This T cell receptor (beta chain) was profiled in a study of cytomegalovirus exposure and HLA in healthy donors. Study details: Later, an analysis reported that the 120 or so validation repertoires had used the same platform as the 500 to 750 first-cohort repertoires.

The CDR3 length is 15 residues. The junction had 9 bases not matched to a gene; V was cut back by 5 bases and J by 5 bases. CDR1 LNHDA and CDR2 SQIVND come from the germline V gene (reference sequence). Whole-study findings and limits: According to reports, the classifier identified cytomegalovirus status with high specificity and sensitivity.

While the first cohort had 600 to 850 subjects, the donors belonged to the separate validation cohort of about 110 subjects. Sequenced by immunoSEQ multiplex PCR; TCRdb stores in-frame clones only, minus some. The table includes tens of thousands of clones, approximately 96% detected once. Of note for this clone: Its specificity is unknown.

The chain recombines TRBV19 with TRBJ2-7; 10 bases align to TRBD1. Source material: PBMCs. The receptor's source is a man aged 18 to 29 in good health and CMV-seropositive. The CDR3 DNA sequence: TGTGCCAGTAGTGTGGGGACAGGGGTAACCGACGAGCAGTACTTC. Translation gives CASSVGTGVTDEQYF.